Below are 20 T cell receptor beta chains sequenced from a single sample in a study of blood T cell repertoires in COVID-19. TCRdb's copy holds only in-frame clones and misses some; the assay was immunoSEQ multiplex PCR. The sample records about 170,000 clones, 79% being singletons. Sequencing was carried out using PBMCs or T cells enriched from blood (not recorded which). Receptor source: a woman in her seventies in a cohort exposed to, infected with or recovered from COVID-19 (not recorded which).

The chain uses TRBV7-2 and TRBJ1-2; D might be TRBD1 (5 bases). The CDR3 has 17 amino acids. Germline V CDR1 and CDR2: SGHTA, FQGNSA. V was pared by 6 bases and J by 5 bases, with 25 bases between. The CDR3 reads CASSLTADTRTAYGYTF. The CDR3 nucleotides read TGTGCCAGCAGTTTGACCGCGGACACAAGAACTGCTTATGGCTACACCTTC. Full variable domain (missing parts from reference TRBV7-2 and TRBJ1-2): GAGVSQSPSNKVTEKGKDVELRCDPISGHTALYWYRQSLGQGLEFLIYFQGNSAPDKSGLPSDRFSAERTGGSVSTLTIQRTQQEDSAVYLCASSLTADTRTAYGYTFGSGTRLTVV.

The CDR3 bases are TGTGCCAGCAGCTTAAACATAAACTCCTACAATGAGCAGTTCTTC. It specifies CASSLNINSYNEQFF. The chain combines TRBV7-8 with TRBJ2-1; no clear D. This CDR3 region has 15 residues. The V gene lost 2 bases and the J gene lost 0 bases, with 8 bases spanning the gap. Germline lookup yields CDR1 SGHVS and CDR2 FQNEAQ.

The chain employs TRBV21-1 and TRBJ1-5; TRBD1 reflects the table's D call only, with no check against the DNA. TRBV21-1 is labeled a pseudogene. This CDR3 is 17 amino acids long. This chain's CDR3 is CASSSKNGGHGNQPQHF. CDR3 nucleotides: TGTGCCAGCAGCTCAAAGAATGGGGGACACGGGAACCAGCCCCAGCATTTT.

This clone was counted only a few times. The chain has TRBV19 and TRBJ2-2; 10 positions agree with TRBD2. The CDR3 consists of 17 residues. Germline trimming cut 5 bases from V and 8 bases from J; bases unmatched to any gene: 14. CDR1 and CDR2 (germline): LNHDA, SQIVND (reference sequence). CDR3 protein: CASSSHGGLAGAGELFF. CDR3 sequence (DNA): TGTGCCAGTAGTTCCCACGGGGGTCTAGCGGGAGCGGGGGAGCTGTTTTTT.

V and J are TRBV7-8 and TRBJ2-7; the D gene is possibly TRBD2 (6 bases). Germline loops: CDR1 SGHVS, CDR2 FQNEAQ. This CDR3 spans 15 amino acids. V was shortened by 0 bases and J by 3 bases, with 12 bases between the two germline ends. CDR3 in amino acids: CASSLAPGVGYEQYF. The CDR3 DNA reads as TGTGCCAGCAGCTTAGCGCCGGGGGTAGGCTACGAGCAGTACTTC.

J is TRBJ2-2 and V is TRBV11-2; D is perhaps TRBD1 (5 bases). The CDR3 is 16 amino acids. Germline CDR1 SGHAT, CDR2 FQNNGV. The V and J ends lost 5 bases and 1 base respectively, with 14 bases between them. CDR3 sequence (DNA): TGTGCCAGCAGCCCCCGCTTAGGGGAGAACACCGGGGAGCTGTTTTTT. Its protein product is CASSPRLGENTGELFF.

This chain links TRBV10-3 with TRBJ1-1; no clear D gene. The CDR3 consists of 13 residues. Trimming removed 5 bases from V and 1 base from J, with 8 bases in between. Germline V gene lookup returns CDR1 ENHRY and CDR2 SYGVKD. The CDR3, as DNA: TGTGCCATCAGTAACAGAGAGAACACTGAAGCTTTCTTT. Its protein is CAISNRENTEAFF.

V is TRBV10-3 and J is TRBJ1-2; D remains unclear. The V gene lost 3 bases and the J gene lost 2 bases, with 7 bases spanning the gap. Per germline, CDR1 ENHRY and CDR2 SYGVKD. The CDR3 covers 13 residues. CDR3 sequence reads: CAISDHTNYGYTF. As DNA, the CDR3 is TGTGCCATCAGTGACCACACGAACTATGGCTACACCTTC.

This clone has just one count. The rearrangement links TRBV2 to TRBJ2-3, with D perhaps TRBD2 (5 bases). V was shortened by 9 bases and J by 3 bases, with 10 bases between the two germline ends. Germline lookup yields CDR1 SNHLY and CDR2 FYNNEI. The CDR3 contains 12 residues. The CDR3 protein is CASTRETDTQYF. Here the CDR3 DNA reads TGTGCCAGTACTAGAGAAACAGATACGCAGTATTTT.

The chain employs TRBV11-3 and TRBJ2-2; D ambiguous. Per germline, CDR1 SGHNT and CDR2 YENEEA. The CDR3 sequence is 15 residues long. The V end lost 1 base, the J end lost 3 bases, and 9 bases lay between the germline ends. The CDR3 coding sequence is TGTGCCAGCAGCTTAGCAAACACCTACACCGGGGAGCTGTTTTTT. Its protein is CASSLANTYTGELFF.

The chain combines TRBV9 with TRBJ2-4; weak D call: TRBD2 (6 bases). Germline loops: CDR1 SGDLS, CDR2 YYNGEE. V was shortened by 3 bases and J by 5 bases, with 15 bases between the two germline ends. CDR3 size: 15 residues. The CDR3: CASSAGTWGENIQYF. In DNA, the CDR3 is TGTGCCAGCAGCGCTGGGACTTGGGGCGAAAACATTCAGTACTTC.

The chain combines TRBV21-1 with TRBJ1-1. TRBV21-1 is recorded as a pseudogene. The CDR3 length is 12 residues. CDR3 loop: CARQRGATEAFF. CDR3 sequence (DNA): TGTGCCCGGCAGCGGGGGGCCACTGAAGCTTTCTTT.

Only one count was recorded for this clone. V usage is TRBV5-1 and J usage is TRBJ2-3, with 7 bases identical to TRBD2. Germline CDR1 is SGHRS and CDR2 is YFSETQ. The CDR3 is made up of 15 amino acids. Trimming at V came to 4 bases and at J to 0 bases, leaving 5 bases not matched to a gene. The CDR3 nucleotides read TGCGCCAGCAGCCTACTAGCGACTAGCACAGATACGCAGTATTTT. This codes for CASSLLATSTDTQYF.

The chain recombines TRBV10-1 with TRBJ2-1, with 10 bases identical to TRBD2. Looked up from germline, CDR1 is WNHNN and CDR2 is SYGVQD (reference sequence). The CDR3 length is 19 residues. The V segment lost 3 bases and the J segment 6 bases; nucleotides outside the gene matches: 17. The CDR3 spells CASSEGASGSPLGRNEQFF. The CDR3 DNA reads TGCGCCAGCAGTGAAGGGGCTAGCGGGAGTCCTTTGGGCCGCAATGAGCAGTTCTTC.

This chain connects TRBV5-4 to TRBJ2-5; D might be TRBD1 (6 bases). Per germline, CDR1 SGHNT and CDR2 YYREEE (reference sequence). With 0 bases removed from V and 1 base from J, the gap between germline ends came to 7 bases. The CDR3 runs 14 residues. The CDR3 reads CASSLGTVQETQYF. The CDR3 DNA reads TGTGCCAGCAGCTTGGGGACAGTCCAAGAGACCCAGTACTTC. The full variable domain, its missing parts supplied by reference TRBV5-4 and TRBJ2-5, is ETGVTQSPTHLIKTRGQQVTLRCSSQSGHNTVSWYQQALGQGPQFIFQYYREEENGRGNFPPRFSGLQFPNYSSELNVNALELDDSALYLCASSLGTVQETQYFGPGTRLLVL.

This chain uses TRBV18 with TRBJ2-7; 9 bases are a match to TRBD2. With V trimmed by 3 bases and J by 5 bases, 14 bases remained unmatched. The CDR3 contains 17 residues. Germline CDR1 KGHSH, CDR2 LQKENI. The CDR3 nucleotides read TGTGCCAGCTCACCCAATAGAGTTAGCGGGAGTTACAACGAGCAGTACTTC. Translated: CASSPNRVSGSYNEQYF.

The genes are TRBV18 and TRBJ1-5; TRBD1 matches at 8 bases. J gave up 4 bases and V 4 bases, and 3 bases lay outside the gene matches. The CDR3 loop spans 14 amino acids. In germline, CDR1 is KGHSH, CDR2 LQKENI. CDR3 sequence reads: CASSLGQGNQPQHF. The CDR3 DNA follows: TGTGCCAGCTCACTCGGACAGGGAAATCAGCCCCAGCATTTT.

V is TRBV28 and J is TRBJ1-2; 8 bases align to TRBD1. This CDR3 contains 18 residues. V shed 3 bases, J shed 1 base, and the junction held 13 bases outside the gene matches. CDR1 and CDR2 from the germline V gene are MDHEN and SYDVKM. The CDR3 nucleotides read TGTGCCAGCAGTTTCTTCATTAAGGACAGGGACCTTAACTATGGCTACACCTTC. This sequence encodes CASSFFIKDRDLNYGYTF.

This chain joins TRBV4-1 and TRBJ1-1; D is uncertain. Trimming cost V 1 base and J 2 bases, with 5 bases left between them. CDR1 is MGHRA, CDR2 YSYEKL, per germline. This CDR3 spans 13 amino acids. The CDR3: CASSQGYNTEAFF. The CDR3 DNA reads TGCGCCAGCAGCCAAGGCTACAACACTGAAGCTTTCTTT.

CDR3 nucleotides: TGTGCCAGCAGCGTAGTGGCTAGCGGGAGCGCTCCGGACGAGCAGTACTTC. Protein sequence: CASSVVASGSAPDEQYF. The chain couples TRBV9 to TRBJ2-7; 10 nucleotides match TRBD2. This CDR3 comprises 17 residues. Germline CDR1 and CDR2: SGDLS and YYNGEE. V was clipped by 0 bases and J by 5 bases; unmatched bases: 11.